This T cell receptor beta chain was profiled in a study of T cell repertoires in cytomegalovirus infection. Study at large: Through public TCR beta signatures, both CMV infection and matching HLA type were indicated. Study-wide points: Summed public TCR beta family frequency identified CMV carriers bearing the relevant HLA. HLA-C-restricted CMV-specific TCR beta clonotypes were dominant in the ex vivo response.

The table lists this clonotype with a few counts. Its antigen remains unidentified. Germline V gene sequence: CDR1 SGHTA, CDR2 FQGTGA. CDR3 length: 15 amino acids. The V gene lost 5 bases and the J gene lost 2 bases, with 13 bases spanning the gap. MiXCR was run by TCRdb on the reads, yielding one entry per CDR3 protein. The sample shows 450,000 to 550,000 distinct CDR3 sequences, about 15% of them seen only once. This TCR was sampled from a human donor in good health (CMV status not recorded). Some clones in this sample may be carry-over from other donors' samples. The sample was CD8+ T cells from PBMCs. The gene calls are TRBV7-3 and TRBJ1-3, with unresolved D. The CDR3, as DNA: TGTGCCAGCAGCCCGGACGGTAGTACTGGAAACACCATATATTTT. Encoded protein: CASSPDGSTGNTIYF.